What follows are 18 T cell receptor beta chains derived from one specimen sequenced in a study of CD8 T cells in Susac syndrome. The authors reverse transcribed roughly 0.5 to 1 ug RNA with random hexamers. A single record per CDR3 protein comes from TCRdb applying MiXCR to the immunoSEQ multiplex PCR reads. The sample records 180,000 or so distinct CDR3 sequences, more than 90% being singletons. The sample was CD4+ T cells from PBMCs. The receptors derive from a human donor with multiple sclerosis.

The J gene is TRBJ2-6, the V gene TRBV2; no reliable D call. The germline V gene encodes CDR1 SNHLY and CDR2 FYNNEI. V lost 3 bases and J lost 0, with 9 bases in between. This CDR3 is 16 amino acids long. This chain's CDR3 is CASSERLLSGANVLTF. The CDR3 nucleotides are TGTGCCAGCAGTGAGAGACTTCTCTCTGGGGCCAACGTCCTGACTTTC.

This chain links TRBV18 with TRBJ1-1; no definite D call. Trimming left V 3 bases short and J 8 bases short, with 19 bases between. The CDR3 contains 15 residues. The germline gives CDR1 KGHSH, CDR2 LQKENI. The CDR3 region has the DNA TGTGCCAGCTCACCCCGGGTAGGCGATCTGGGAGAAGCTTTCTTT. It codes for CASSPRVGDLGEAFF.

The chain joins TRBV3-1 to TRBJ2-3; unclear D gene. V lost 4 bases, J lost 0 bases, and 17 bases lay in between. The CDR3 is 17 amino acids. Germline V lookup: CDR1 LGHDT, CDR2 YNNKEL (reference sequence). CDR3: CASSPLRSARSTDTQYF. CDR3 in DNA: TGTGCCAGCAGCCCCCTTAGAAGCGCAAGGAGCACAGATACGCAGTATTTT.

V and J are TRBV20-1 and TRBJ1-2, with TRBD1 matching over 8 bases. With 4 bases clipped from V and 5 bases from J, the junction kept 3 bases outside the gene matches. Germline CDR1 reads DFQATT; CDR2 reads SNEGSKA (reference sequence). This CDR3 is built from 12 residues. CDR3 amino acids: CSATDRGYGYTF. CDR3 DNA sequence: TGCAGTGCTACCGACAGGGGATATGGCTACACCTTC.

As DNA, the CDR3 is TGCAGTGCTAGAAACGGGCAACGGGATCAGCCCCAGCATTTT. As protein: CSARNGQRDQPQHF. The genes are TRBV20-1 and TRBJ1-5; D not resolved. The CDR3 is 14 residues long. V dropped 2 bases and J dropped 5 bases, with 13 bases sitting between them. Per the germline V gene, CDR1 is DFQATT and CDR2 is SNEGSKA (reference sequence).

The chain is built from TRBV30 and TRBJ1-1; D uncertain. The CDR3 covers 14 residues. The ends were cut back, 4 bases at V and 1 base at J, with 13 bases in the middle. Germline V gene data show CDR1 as GTSNPN and CDR2 as SVGIG (reference sequence). The CDR3 sequence is CAWTEAYPNTEAFF. Written as DNA, the CDR3 is TGTGCCTGGACCGAGGCTTACCCGAACACTGAAGCTTTCTTT.

This chain links TRBV19 with TRBJ1-6; maybe TRBD1 (5 bases). V lost 6 bases, J lost 6 bases, and 9 bases lay in between. The V gene's germline CDR1 is LNHDA and CDR2 SQIVND (reference sequence). This CDR3 region has 13 residues. The CDR3 loop reads CASSEGLNSPLHF. CDR3 DNA: TGTGCCAGTAGCGAGGGACTTAATTCACCCCTCCACTTT.

The CDR3 nucleotides read TGCAGCGTTGACTGGCTAGGGTCGATCAATGAGCAGTTCTTC. It encodes CSVDWLGSINEQFF. The chain combines TRBV29-1 with TRBJ2-1; D is unclear. Trimming cost V 3 bases and J 6 bases, with 15 bases left between them. Per germline, CDR1 SQVTM and CDR2 ANQGSEA. This CDR3 contains 14 residues.

The genes are TRBV5-6 and TRBJ2-1, with 9 positions matching TRBD1. V trimming: 3 bases; J trimming: 6 bases; junction bases outside the gene matches: 4. The CDR3 is 14 residues long. CDR1 and CDR2 (germline): SGHDT, YYEEEE. The chain's CDR3 is CASSWDRESNEQFF. CDR3 DNA: TGTGCCAGCAGCTGGGACAGGGAATCCAATGAGCAGTTCTTC.

V is TRBV3-1 and J is TRBJ2-5; D possibly corresponds to TRBD1 (5 bases). The V end was cut by 3 bases, the J end by 7 bases, with 6 bases between. CDR1 is LGHDT and CDR2 is YNNKEL in the germline V gene (reference sequence). This CDR3 region has 11 residues. In DNA form, the CDR3 reads TGTGCCAGCAGCCAGGGGCTGACCCAGTACTTC. It yields the protein CASSQGLTQYF.

This sequence joins TRBV7-2 and TRBJ2-5, with D hard to call. CDR3 size: 13 residues. V was shortened by 5 bases and J by 5 bases, with 12 bases between the two germline ends. Germline lookup yields CDR1 SGHTA and CDR2 FQGNSA. The CDR3 nucleotides are TGTGCCAGCAGCAAACGGACGCGGGAGACCCAGTACTTC. Its protein product is CASSKRTRETQYF.

The V and J genes are TRBV27 and TRBJ2-1, with D possibly matching TRBD1 (5 bases). The length of the CDR3 is 15 residues. The V gene lost 2 bases and the J gene lost 2 bases, with 10 bases spanning the gap. CDR1 and CDR2 from the germline V gene are MNHEY and SMNVEV (reference sequence). The CDR3 protein is CASSLRGMAYNEQFF. The CDR3 DNA reads TGTGCCAGCAGTTTAAGGGGAATGGCCTACAATGAGCAGTTCTTC.

About this clonotype itself: The junction departs from germline at one end; a sequencing error may be responsible. CDR3 loop: CASPAPHF. The DNA of the CDR3 is TGTGCCAGCCCGGCTCCTCATTTT. The V gene is TRBV27, the J gene TRBJ1-4; D uncertain. This CDR3 is built from 8 residues. The germline CDR1 and CDR2 sequences are MNHEY and SMNVEV (reference sequence).

The rearrangement joins TRBV27 to TRBJ1-5; the D gene is possibly TRBD1 (5 bases). V was shortened by 4 bases and J by 0 bases, with 13 bases between the two germline ends. Per germline, CDR1 MNHEY and CDR2 SMNVEV (reference sequence). The CDR3 length is 16 residues. The CDR3, as DNA: TGTGCCAGCAGTTCAGACCAGGGCTATAGCAATCAGCCCCAGCATTTT. Its translation: CASSSDQGYSNQPQHF.

This clonotype was found once. The rearrangement links TRBV7-9 to TRBJ1-5; possibly TRBD1 for D (6 bases). Germline CDR1 reads SEHNR; CDR2 reads FQNEAQ (reference sequence). CDR3 size: 16 residues. Deletions cut 2 bases from V and 4 bases from J, with 15 bases between. CDR3 DNA sequence: TGTGCCAGCAGCTTATCCGCAGGGGTTGGTAATCAGCCCCAGCATTTT. Protein sequence: CASSLSAGVGNQPQHF.

The chain is built from TRBV4-1 and TRBJ2-2, with D possibly TRBD1 on 7 matching bases. CDR1 is MGHRA, CDR2 YSYEKL, per germline. The CDR3 has 15 amino acids. Trimming shortened V by 4 bases and J by 6 bases, and 15 bases separated the two germline ends. CDR3 in amino acids: CASSRDFTGAGELFF. The CDR3 DNA reads as TGCGCCAGCAGCCGGGACTTTACAGGGGCCGGGGAGCTGTTTTTT.

J is TRBJ2-1 and V is TRBV3-1, with 10 bases aligning to TRBD1. J was trimmed by 8 bases and V by 5 bases; bases with no gene match: 12. The CDR3 has 16 amino acids. Looked up from germline, CDR1 is LGHDT and CDR2 is YNNKEL (reference sequence). CDR3: CASSSSGTGVWDEQFF. CDR3 DNA: TGTGCCAGCAGCAGTTCCGGGACAGGGGTTTGGGATGAGCAGTTCTTC.

The gene calls are TRBV2 and TRBJ2-7; tentatively, D is TRBD2 (5 bases). The germline V gene has CDR1 SNHLY and CDR2 FYNNEI. The CDR3 spans 13 residues. The V end was cut by 7 bases, the J end by 3 bases, with 13 bases between. The CDR3 here is CASTGAGIYEQYF. DNA for the CDR3: TGTGCCAGCACAGGCGCGGGTATCTACGAGCAGTACTTC.